These 17 T cell receptor beta chains were all obtained from the same sample, sequenced in a study of blood T cell repertoires in COVID-19. Profiled with immunoSEQ multiplex PCR; TCRdb holds only in-frame clones, not every one. The data hold about 260,000 clones, with roughly 88% observed a single time. The sequenced sample consisted of peripheral blood. These receptor sequences come from a woman aged 70-85 years with COVID-19, enrolled during active disease.

The CDR3 loop is CASRSAGGGYTF. DNA for the CDR3: TGTGCCAGCAGAAGCGCAGGGGGTGGCTACACCTTC. J is TRBJ1-2 and V is TRBV6-5; 7 nucleotides align to TRBD1. Trimming cost V 6 bases and J 7 bases; bases outside gene matches: 5. The CDR3 is made up of 12 amino acids. CDR1 and CDR2 (germline): MNHEY, SVGAGI.

This chain joins TRBV11-1 and TRBJ2-7; D might be TRBD2 (7 bases). The CDR3 runs 14 residues. Germline V gene sequence: CDR1 SGHAT, CDR2 FQDESV (reference sequence). Trimming removed 5 bases at V and 5 bases at J, with 16 bases between. CDR3 in DNA: TGTGCCAGCAGCCCACGGTCCGGGGGGCACGAGCAGTACTTC. Translation: CASSPRSGGHEQYF.

The J gene is TRBJ2-7, the V gene TRBV5-4; 9 bases match TRBD1. The V segment lost 4 bases and the J segment 6 bases; nucleotides outside the gene matches: 8. The CDR3 length is 14 residues. CDR1 is SGHNT and CDR2 is YYREEE in the germline V gene (reference sequence). The CDR3 loop is CASSTGQGDGEQYF. The CDR3 coding sequence is TGTGCCAGCAGCACGGGACAGGGTGATGGCGAGCAGTACTTC.

The gene calls are TRBV28 and TRBJ1-2; D uncertain. With 1 base removed from V and 8 bases from J, the gap between germline ends came to 11 bases. The CDR3 totals 13 residues. Germline assignment: CDR1 MDHEN and CDR2 SYDVKM. CDR3 DNA sequence: TGTGCCAGCAGTTTATTGGGAGTCCGGGGCTACACCTTC. This encodes CASSLLGVRGYTF.

The V gene is TRBV19, the J gene TRBJ2-7; 9 bases match TRBD1. V dropped 6 bases and J dropped 3; count of bases not matched to a gene: 6. Germline V gene lookup returns CDR1 LNHDA and CDR2 SQIVND (reference sequence). The CDR3 has 14 residues. The CDR3 protein is CASRPGTGSYEQYF. CDR3 nucleotide sequence: TGTGCCAGTAGACCCGGGACAGGGAGCTACGAGCAGTACTTC.

This clone was counted a few times. The gene calls are TRBV5-5 and TRBJ1-4; 8 nucleotides agree with TRBD1. The trim removed 0 bases at V and 7 bases at J, leaving 8 bases unmatched. Germline V CDR1 and CDR2: SGHKS, YYEKEE (reference sequence). The CDR3 covers 16 residues. CDR3: CASSLGTGLLSEKLFF. The CDR3 DNA reads as TGTGCCAGCAGCTTGGGGACAGGGCTTCTAAGTGAAAAACTGTTTTTT.

The V and J genes are TRBV11-2 and TRBJ2-2; 9 bases line up with TRBD2. CDR3 length: 17 residues. CDR1 is SGHAT, CDR2 FQNNGV, per germline. V lost 5 bases and J lost 0; bases outside the gene matches: 7. The DNA for the CDR3 is TGTGCCAGCAGCCATAGCGGGAGTTTCGCGAACACCGGGGAGCTGTTTTTT. This gives the protein CASSHSGSFANTGELFF.

This chain links TRBV19 with TRBJ1-5; 7 bases fit TRBD1. The CDR3 has 16 amino acids. Germline values: CDR1 LNHDA, CDR2 SQIVND (reference sequence). V trimming: 3 bases; J trimming: 0 bases; junction bases outside the gene matches: 5. The CDR3 spells CASSMKTGPSNQPQHF. The CDR3 DNA sequence: TGTGCCAGTAGTATGAAGACAGGGCCTAGCAATCAGCCCCAGCATTTT.

The chain has TRBV11-3 and TRBJ2-7; maybe TRBD2 (6 bases). The germline V gene encodes CDR1 SGHNT and CDR2 YENEEA. V shed 5 bases and J shed 1 base, with 15 bases lying between them. This CDR3 region has 15 residues. The chain's CDR3 is CASSLSGGPSYEQYF. CDR3 sequence (DNA): TGTGCCAGCAGCCTCAGTGGAGGGCCTTCCTACGAGCAGTACTTC.

The rearrangement links TRBV11-2 to TRBJ2-7; D remains unclear. CDR1 SGHAT and CDR2 FQNNGV come from the germline V gene. V was shortened by 0 bases and J by 3 bases, with 9 bases between the two germline ends. This CDR3 is built from 14 residues. This CDR3 is CASSLDMSDYEQYF. CDR3 DNA: TGTGCCAGCAGCTTAGATATGAGCGACTACGAGCAGTACTTC.

The gene calls are TRBV2 and TRBJ2-5; D may be TRBD2 (5 bases). The CDR3 spans 16 residues. Germline V gene lookup returns CDR1 SNHLY and CDR2 FYNNEI. V gave up 4 bases and J gave up 4 bases, with 19 bases separating them. The CDR3 sequence: CASSVGSSVTPETQYF. CDR3 DNA: TGTGCCAGCAGTGTCGGTAGTAGCGTGACCCCAGAGACCCAGTACTTC.

The chain has TRBV11-2 and TRBJ1-5; the match to TRBD1 covers 7 bases. The germline V gene encodes CDR1 SGHAT and CDR2 FQNNGV. This CDR3 has 15 residues. Trimming at V came to 0 bases and at J to 4 bases, leaving 3 bases not matched to a gene. CDR3 nucleotides: TGTGCCAGCAGCTTAGAACAGGGGAGGAATCAGCCCCAGCATTTT. Amino acids: CASSLEQGRNQPQHF.

The V and J genes are TRBV19 and TRBJ1-3; the match to TRBD1 covers 7 bases. V shed 6 bases, J shed 0 bases, and the junction held 5 bases outside the gene matches. The CDR3 consists of 15 residues. Per the germline V gene, CDR1 is LNHDA and CDR2 is SQIVND (reference sequence). CDR3 bases: TGTGCCAGTAGCGCAGGGGACAGCTCTGGAAACACCATATATTTT. Residues: CASSAGDSSGNTIYF.

The chain links TRBV7-2 to TRBJ2-3; 12 nucleotides align to TRBD2. The CDR3 runs to 17 residues. Trimming at V came to 3 bases and at J to 3 bases, leaving 7 bases not matched to a gene. Per germline, CDR1 SGHTA and CDR2 FQGNSA. The chain's CDR3 is CASSLRLAGVGTDTQYF. The DNA of the CDR3 is TGTGCCAGCAGCTTGAGACTAGCGGGAGTAGGTACAGATACGCAGTATTTT.

This clone showed up just once. The rearrangement uses TRBV3-1 (or the pseudogene TRBV3-2) and TRBJ2-2, with unresolved D. V dropped 4 bases and J dropped 1 base, with 7 bases sitting between them. Germline V gene data show CDR1 as LGHDT and CDR2 as YNNKEL (reference sequence). The CDR3 length is 14 residues. CDR3 nucleotides: TGTGCCAGCAGCCGAGCTATGAACACCGGGGAGCTGTTTTTT. Translating it yields CASSRAMNTGELFF.

This chain connects TRBV18 to TRBJ2-2, with D unresolved. This CDR3 has 14 amino acids. CDR1 is KGHSH and CDR2 is LQKENI in the germline V gene. Trimming removed 5 bases from V and 2 bases from J, with 9 bases in between. The CDR3 DNA is TGTGCCAGCTCAATAAACAGAAACACCGGGGAGCTGTTTTTT. Its translation is CASSINRNTGELFF.

The chain couples TRBV10-3 to TRBJ2-6, with TRBD2 matching over 10 bases. Per the germline V gene, CDR1 is ENHRY and CDR2 is SYGVKD. This CDR3 comprises 18 residues. The ends lost 5 bases at V and 4 bases at J; junction bases unmatched: 11. The CDR3 loop reads CAISTLLAGPAGANVLTF. CDR3 sequence (DNA): TGTGCCATCAGTACCTTACTAGCGGGGCCGGCCGGGGCCAACGTCCTGACTTTC.